The 28 T cell receptor beta chains below all came from one sample that was sequenced in a study of early stage breast cancer tumors. Sequencing used immunoSEQ multiplex PCR; TCRdb keeps in-frame clones, though not all of them. The sample carries about 53,000 clones, over 80% recorded once. Sequenced: blood. The origin of the receptors is a person aged 65 to 85 with breast cancer.

J is TRBJ1-5 and V is TRBV7-2; D possibly corresponds to TRBD1 (5 bases). This CDR3 has 16 amino acids. Per the germline V gene, CDR1 is SGHTA and CDR2 is FQGNSA. V lost 0 bases and J 4 bases, leaving 13 bases between the germline ends. The CDR3 loop reads CASSLAWTGGNQPQHF. The CDR3 DNA sequence: TGTGCCAGCAGCTTAGCATGGACTGGGGGGAATCAGCCCCAGCATTTT.

The V and J genes are TRBV6-6 and TRBJ1-5, with 8 bases lining up with TRBD1. Germline V gene sequence: CDR1 MNHNY, CDR2 SVGAGI (reference sequence). V dropped 6 bases and J dropped 4; count of bases not matched to a gene: 8. The CDR3 contains 15 residues. Written as DNA, the CDR3 is TGTGCCAGCAGGCCGGACAGGGCCTATAATCAGCCCCAGCATTTT. Translating it yields CASRPDRAYNQPQHF.

V is TRBV5-1 and J is TRBJ2-7, with 8 positions matching TRBD1. The CDR3 has 13 residues. V shed 5 bases and J 7 bases; nucleotides not matched to a gene: 8. Germline values: CDR1 SGHRS, CDR2 YFSETQ. The CDR3 DNA follows: TGCGCCAGCAGACGGACAGGGCAAGAAGAGCAGTACTTC. It codes for CASRRTGQEEQYF.

The chain recombines TRBV18 with TRBJ2-1; D possibly corresponds to TRBD2 (6 bases). The CDR3 runs 14 residues. Trimming took 2 bases from V and 1 from J, leaving 6 bases between them. Germline CDR1 reads KGHSH; CDR2 reads LQKENI. The CDR3 spells CASSPSGSYNEQFF. The CDR3 bases are TGTGCCAGCTCACCAAGCGGGTCCTACAATGAGCAGTTCTTC.

Details on this clone: The sample carries other DNA sequences with the same CDR3. The genes are TRBV5-3 and TRBJ1-6; 9 bases line up with TRBD1. TRBV5-3 is an ORF; its function is uncertain. The CDR3 totals 18 residues. V lost 3 bases and J lost 2; bases outside the gene matches: 9. CDR3 coding DNA: TGTGCCAGAAGCTGGGACCGGGACAGGGTAACCTATAATTCACCCCTCCACTTT. It yields the protein CARSWDRDRVTYNSPLHF.

This clone was detected a few times. In DNA form, the CDR3 reads TGTGCCAGCAGGCCGCAGGGGGATTCACCCCTCCACTTT. This sequence encodes CASRPQGDSPLHF. V and J are TRBV6-5 and TRBJ1-6, with 7 positions matching TRBD1. V was pared by 6 bases and J by 8 bases, with 4 bases of the junction left unmatched. CDR3 length: 13 residues. Germline-derived CDR1 and CDR2 are MNHEY and SVGAGI.

This clone was seen just once. V is TRBV6-5 and J is TRBJ1-5; possibly TRBD1 for D (5 bases). Germline V gene lookup returns CDR1 MNHEY and CDR2 SVGAGI. Trimming took off 6 bases at V and 6 bases at J, with 18 bases between the two ends. The CDR3 runs 15 residues. The CDR3 bases are TGTGCCAGCAGCCCCCTGGTGGAGGGGAGTCAGCCCCAGCATTTT. This gives the protein CASSPLVEGSQPQHF.

The chain joins TRBV18 to TRBJ1-6; D gene uncertain. V dropped 3 bases and J dropped 6 bases, with 12 bases sitting between them. The CDR3 has 15 residues. CDR1 KGHSH and CDR2 LQKENI come from the germline V gene. The CDR3 here is CASSPGQAVNSPLHF. Written as DNA, the CDR3 is TGTGCCAGCTCACCCGGCCAGGCTGTTAATTCACCCCTCCACTTT.

The CDR3 here is CASSSPGTGGFHYGYTF. The CDR3 coding sequence is TGTGCCAGCAGTTCCCCCGGGACAGGGGGCTTTCACTATGGCTACACCTTC. The rearrangement links TRBV28 to TRBJ1-2, with TRBD1 matching 12 bases. Per the germline V gene, CDR1 is MDHEN and CDR2 is SYDVKM. The V segment lost 4 bases and the J segment 3 bases; nucleotides outside the gene matches: 9. The CDR3 has 17 amino acids.

This chain uses TRBV4-1 with TRBJ2-7, with D uncertain. V was cut by 1 base and J by 6 bases, with 10 bases left in between. Germline-derived CDR1 and CDR2 are MGHRA and YSYEKL. The CDR3 runs 13 residues. The CDR3 loop is CASSQVAGPEQYF. DNA of the CDR3: TGCGCCAGCAGCCAAGTCGCTGGCCCCGAGCAGTACTTC.

V gene TRBV10-2 combines with J gene TRBJ2-3, with D perhaps matching TRBD2 (6 bases). Trimming cost V 7 bases and J 1 base, with 21 bases left between them. The length of the CDR3 is 17 residues. Germline V gene data show CDR1 as WSHSY and CDR2 as SAAADI. This CDR3 is CASTKRDSSTRTDTQYF. The CDR3 DNA is TGCGCCAGCACCAAACGGGACTCCTCTACTCGCACAGATACGCAGTATTTT.

The CDR3 reads CASSPGLAGDLQYF. The CDR3 nucleotides are TGTGCCAGTAGCCCCGGACTAGCGGGAGACTTGCAGTACTTC. The V and J genes are TRBV19 and TRBJ2-7; 13 bases align to TRBD2. The V gene end was trimmed by 6 bases and the J gene end by 9 bases; junction bases not matched to a gene: 8. This CDR3 comprises 14 residues. Per germline, CDR1 LNHDA and CDR2 SQIVND (reference sequence).

The chain carries TRBV5-8 and TRBJ2-3; 9 bases are shared with TRBD2. Germline lookup yields CDR1 SGHTS and CDR2 YDEGEE. The CDR3 extends over 16 amino acids. Trimming took 4 bases from V and 2 from J; bases not matched to a gene: 8. Here the CDR3 reads CASSGLAGFDTDTQYF. The CDR3, as DNA: TGTGCCAGCAGCGGGCTAGCGGGGTTTGACACAGATACGCAGTATTTT.

The genes are TRBV9 and TRBJ2-7; TRBD2 agrees at 7 bases. The junction had 6 bases not matched to a gene; V was cut back by 4 bases and J by 2 bases. Looked up from germline, CDR1 is SGDLS and CDR2 is YYNGEE. The CDR3 is made up of 14 amino acids. CDR3 in amino acids: CASSSASGAYEQYF. The CDR3 nucleotides are TGTGCCAGCAGCTCGGCTAGCGGAGCCTACGAGCAGTACTTC.

The chain couples TRBV28 to TRBJ1-5, with D possibly matching TRBD1 (5 bases). Germline-derived CDR1 and CDR2 are MDHEN and SYDVKM. V lost 5 bases to trimming and J lost 6 bases, with 14 bases between them. CDR3 size: 14 residues. The CDR3 here is CASSTVARGQPQHF. CDR3 nucleotides: TGTGCCAGCAGTACGGTTGCTAGGGGTCAGCCCCAGCATTTT.

This clone appeared once. This chain links TRBV5-1 with TRBJ2-1; TRBD2 matches 10 bases. The CDR3 length is 16 residues. Germline lookup yields CDR1 SGHRS and CDR2 YFSETQ. V was pared by 5 bases and J by 6 bases, with 11 bases of the junction left unmatched. DNA of the CDR3: TGCGCCAGCAGTGCGTCTAGCGGGAGTGGTAGCAATGAGCAGTTCTTC. Translated, it gives CASSASSGSGSNEQFF.

The chain is built from TRBV5-4 and TRBJ2-3, with TRBD1 matching 10 bases. The V gene's germline CDR1 is SGHNT and CDR2 YYREEE (reference sequence). The junction had 17 bases not matched to a gene; V was cut back by 5 bases and J by 5 bases. The CDR3 has 18 residues. This chain's CDR3 is CASSSQVPDRGMKDTQYF. CDR3 nucleotides: TGTGCCAGCAGTTCCCAGGTCCCGGACAGGGGGATGAAAGATACGCAGTATTTT.

The rearrangement links TRBV2 to TRBJ1-5; TRBD1 agrees at 8 bases. Germline CDR1 SNHLY, CDR2 FYNNEI. The CDR3 loop spans 15 amino acids. V was clipped by 6 bases and J by 4 bases; unmatched bases: 8. The CDR3 protein is CASSARGRGNQPQHF. The DNA of the CDR3 is TGTGCCAGCAGCGCCAGGGGGCGCGGGAATCAGCCCCAGCATTTT.

This clone showed up just a few times. CDR3 DNA: TGTGCCAGCAGTAGACAGGGGCGCTATGGCTACACCTTC. This gives the protein CASSRQGRYGYTF. This chain joins TRBV28 and TRBJ1-2; 8 nucleotides line up with TRBD1. V was clipped by 5 bases and J by 4 bases; unmatched bases: 3. Per germline, CDR1 MDHEN and CDR2 SYDVKM. The CDR3 spans 13 residues.

The chain combines TRBV5-8 with TRBJ1-2, with D hard to call. CDR3 length: 11 residues. The V gene lost 1 base and the J gene lost 6 bases, with 4 bases spanning the gap. Germline CDR1 SGHTS, CDR2 YDEGEE. CDR3 nucleotide sequence: TGTGCCAGCAGCTTGAGCGATGGCTACACCTTC. Its protein is CASSLSDGYTF.

The chain joins TRBV6-5 to TRBJ2-3, with TRBD2 matching over 8 bases. V was clipped by 4 bases and J by 5 bases; unmatched bases: 8. In germline, CDR1 is MNHEY, CDR2 SVGAGI. The CDR3 runs 15 residues. CDR3 nucleotides: TGTGCCAGCAGTTTCTCCGGGGGGGGGCGAGATACGCAGTATTTT. This gives the protein CASSFSGGGRDTQYF.

The V gene is TRBV5-4, the J gene TRBJ1-5, with TRBD1 identical over 11 bases. Germline CDR1 SGHNT, CDR2 YYREEE (reference sequence). This CDR3 has 18 amino acids. Trimming at V came to 4 bases and at J to 5 bases, leaving 14 bases not matched to a gene. The CDR3 DNA reads as TGTGCCAGCAGCCGATTGGGGTCCCGGGACAGGGGGGATCAGCCCCAGCATTTT. Translation gives CASSRLGSRDRGDQPQHF.

This clone was found a few times. This chain joins TRBV5-4 and TRBJ2-7; no firm D call. The germline gives CDR1 SGHNT, CDR2 YYREEE (reference sequence). Trimming shortened V by 0 bases and J by 5 bases, and 9 bases separated the two germline ends. The CDR3 spans 13 residues. CDR3 protein: CASSLALGDEQYF. The CDR3 DNA reads TGTGCCAGCAGCTTGGCTTTAGGAGACGAGCAGTACTTC.

The chain is built from TRBV7-2 and TRBJ2-7, with TRBD1 identical over 8 bases. Per the germline V gene, CDR1 is SGHTA and CDR2 is FQGNSA. The CDR3 is 15 residues long. With 3 bases clipped from V and 3 bases from J, the junction kept 7 bases outside the gene matches. The CDR3 protein is CASSFPGTGFYEQYF. CDR3 nucleotide sequence: TGTGCCAGCAGCTTCCCCGGGACAGGCTTCTACGAGCAGTACTTC.

Note on this clone: The sample has other DNA sequences that encode this CDR3 too. The rearrangement links TRBV7-9 to TRBJ1-1; D unresolved. Germline V gene lookup returns CDR1 SEHNR and CDR2 FQNEAQ (reference sequence). Trimming took 2 bases from V and 1 from J, leaving 5 bases between them. This CDR3 comprises 13 residues. CDR3 sequence: CASSLSGNTEAFF. The CDR3 DNA reads TGTGCCAGCAGCTTATCCGGGAACACTGAAGCTTTCTTT. The full variable domain, with the rest looked up from reference TRBV7-9 and TRBJ1-1, is DTGVSQNPRHKITKRGQNVTFRCDPISEHNRLYWYRQTLGQGPEFLTYFQNEAQLEKSRLLSDRFSAERPKGSFSTLEIQRTEQGDSAMYLCASSLSGNTEAFFGQGTRLTVV.

The chain employs TRBV27 and TRBJ2-7, with 9 nucleotides matching TRBD1. The germline V gene encodes CDR1 MNHEY and CDR2 SMNVEV (reference sequence). This CDR3 spans 15 amino acids. The J segment lost 2 bases and the V segment lost 2 bases, leaving 4 bases of the junction unmatched. CDR3 nucleotide sequence: TGTGCCAGCAGTTTAGGAACAGGGGGCCCCTACGAGCAGTACTTC. It is translated as CASSLGTGGPYEQYF.

The rearrangement joins TRBV6-1 to TRBJ2-7; D is ambiguous. Germline-derived CDR1 and CDR2 are MNHNS and SASEGT. The germline V and J ends were trimmed by 2 bases and 7 bases, with 12 bases remaining between them. This CDR3 contains 13 residues. The CDR3 bases are TGTGCCAGCAGTGAAAATTTAGTCGGGGAGCAGTACTTC. Its translation is CASSENLVGEQYF.

This clone was observed a handful of times. This chain links TRBV14 with TRBJ1-1; 9 bases align to TRBD1. Germline V lookup: CDR1 SGHDN, CDR2 FVKESK. With V trimmed by 4 bases and J by 1 base, 4 bases remained unmatched. The CDR3 runs to 15 residues. The CDR3 coding sequence is TGTGCCAGCAGCCTCAGGACAGGGGCGAACACTGAAGCTTTCTTT. Translated, it gives CASSLRTGANTEAFF.